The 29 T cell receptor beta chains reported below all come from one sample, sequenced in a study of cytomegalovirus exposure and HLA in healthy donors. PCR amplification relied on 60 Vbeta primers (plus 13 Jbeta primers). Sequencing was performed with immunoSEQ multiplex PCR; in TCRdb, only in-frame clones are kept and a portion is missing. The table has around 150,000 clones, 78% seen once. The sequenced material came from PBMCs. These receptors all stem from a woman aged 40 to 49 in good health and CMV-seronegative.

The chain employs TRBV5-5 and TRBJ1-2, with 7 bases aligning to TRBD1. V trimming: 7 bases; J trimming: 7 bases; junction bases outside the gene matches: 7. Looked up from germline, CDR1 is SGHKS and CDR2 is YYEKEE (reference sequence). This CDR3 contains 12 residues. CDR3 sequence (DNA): TGTGCCAGCGACCCTACAGGGGTTGGCTACACCTTC. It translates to CASDPTGVGYTF.

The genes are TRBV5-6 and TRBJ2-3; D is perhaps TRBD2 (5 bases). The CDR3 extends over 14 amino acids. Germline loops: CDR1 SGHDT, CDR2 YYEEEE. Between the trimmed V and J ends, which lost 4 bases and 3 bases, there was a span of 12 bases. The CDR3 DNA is TGTGCCAGCAGCGGGGTGGGCGGGACAGATACGCAGTATTTT. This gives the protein CASSGVGGTDTQYF.

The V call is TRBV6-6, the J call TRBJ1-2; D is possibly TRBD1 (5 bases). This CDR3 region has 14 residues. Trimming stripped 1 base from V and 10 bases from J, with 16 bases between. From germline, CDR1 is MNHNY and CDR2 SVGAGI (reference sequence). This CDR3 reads CASSYFREGFVYTF. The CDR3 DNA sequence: TGTGCCAGCAGTTACTTCAGGGAAGGTTTTGTCTACACCTTC.

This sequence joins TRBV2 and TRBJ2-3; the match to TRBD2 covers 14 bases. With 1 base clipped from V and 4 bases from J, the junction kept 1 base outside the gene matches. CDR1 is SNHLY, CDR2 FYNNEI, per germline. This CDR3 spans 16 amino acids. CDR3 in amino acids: CASSEGGLAGADTQYF. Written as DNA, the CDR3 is TGTGCCAGCAGTGAAGGGGGACTAGCGGGGGCAGATACGCAGTATTTT.

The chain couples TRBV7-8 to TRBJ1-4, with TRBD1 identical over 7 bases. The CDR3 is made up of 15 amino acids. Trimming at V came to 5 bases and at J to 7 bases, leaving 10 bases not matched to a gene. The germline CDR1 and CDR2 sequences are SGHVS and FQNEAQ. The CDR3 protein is CASSDDRAGGEKLFF. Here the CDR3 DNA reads TGTGCCAGCAGCGATGACAGGGCCGGGGGTGAAAAACTGTTTTTT.

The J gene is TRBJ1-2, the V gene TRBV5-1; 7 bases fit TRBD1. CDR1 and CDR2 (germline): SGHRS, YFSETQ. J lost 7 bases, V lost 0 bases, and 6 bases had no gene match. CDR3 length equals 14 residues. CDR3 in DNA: TGCGCCAGCAGCTTGGGACAGGGCATTGGTGGCTACACCTTC. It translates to CASSLGQGIGGYTF.

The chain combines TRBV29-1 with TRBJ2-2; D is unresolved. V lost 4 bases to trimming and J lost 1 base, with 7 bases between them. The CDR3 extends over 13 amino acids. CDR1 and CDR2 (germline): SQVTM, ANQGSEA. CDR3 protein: CSVVQENTGELFF. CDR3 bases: TGCAGCGTTGTGCAGGAGAACACCGGGGAGCTGTTTTTT.

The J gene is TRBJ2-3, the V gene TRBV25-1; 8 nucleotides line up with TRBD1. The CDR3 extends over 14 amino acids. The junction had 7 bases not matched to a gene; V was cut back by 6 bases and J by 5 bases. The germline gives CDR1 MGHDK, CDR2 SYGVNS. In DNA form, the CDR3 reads TGTGCCAGCAGACGGGACAGGAGCGGAGATACGCAGTATTTT. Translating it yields CASRRDRSGDTQYF.

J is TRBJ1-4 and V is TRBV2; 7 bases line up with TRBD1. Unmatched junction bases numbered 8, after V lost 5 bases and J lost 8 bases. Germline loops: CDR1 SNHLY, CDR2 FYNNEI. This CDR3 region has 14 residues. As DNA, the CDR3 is TGTGCCAGCAGTCCGAACAGGGGAGACGAAAAACTGTTTTTT. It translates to CASSPNRGDEKLFF.

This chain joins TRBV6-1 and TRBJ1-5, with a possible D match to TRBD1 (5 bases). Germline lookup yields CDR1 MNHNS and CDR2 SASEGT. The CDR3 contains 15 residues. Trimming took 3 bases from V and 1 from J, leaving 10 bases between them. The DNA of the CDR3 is TGTGCCAGCAGTGACAGGGTTGGGAGCAATCAGCCCCAGCATTTT. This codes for CASSDRVGSNQPQHF.

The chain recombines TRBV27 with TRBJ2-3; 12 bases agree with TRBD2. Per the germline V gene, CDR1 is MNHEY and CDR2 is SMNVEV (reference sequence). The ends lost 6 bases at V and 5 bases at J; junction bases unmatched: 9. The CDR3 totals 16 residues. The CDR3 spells CASSTRTSGEIDTQYF. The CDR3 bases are TGTGCCAGCAGCACCCGGACTAGCGGGGAAATAGATACGCAGTATTTT.

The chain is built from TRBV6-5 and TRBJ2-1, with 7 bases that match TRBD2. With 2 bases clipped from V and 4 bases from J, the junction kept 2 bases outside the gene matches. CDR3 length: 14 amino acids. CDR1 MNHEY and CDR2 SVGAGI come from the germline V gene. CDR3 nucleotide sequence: TGTGCCAGCAGTTACACCGGGGGGTACAATGAGCAGTTCTTC. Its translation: CASSYTGGYNEQFF.

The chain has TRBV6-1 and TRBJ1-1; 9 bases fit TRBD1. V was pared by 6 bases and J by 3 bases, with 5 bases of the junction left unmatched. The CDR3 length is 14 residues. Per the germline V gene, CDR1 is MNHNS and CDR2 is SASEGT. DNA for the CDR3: TGTGCCAGCAGGAGGGACAGGGAGTACACTGAAGCTTTCTTT. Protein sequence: CASRRDREYTEAFF.

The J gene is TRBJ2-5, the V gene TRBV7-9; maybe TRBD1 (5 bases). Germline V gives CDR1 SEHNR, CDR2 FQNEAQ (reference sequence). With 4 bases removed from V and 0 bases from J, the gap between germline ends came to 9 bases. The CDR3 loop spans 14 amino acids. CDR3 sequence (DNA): TGTGCCAGCAGCTCAGACAGAGACCAAGAGACCCAGTACTTC. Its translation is CASSSDRDQETQYF.

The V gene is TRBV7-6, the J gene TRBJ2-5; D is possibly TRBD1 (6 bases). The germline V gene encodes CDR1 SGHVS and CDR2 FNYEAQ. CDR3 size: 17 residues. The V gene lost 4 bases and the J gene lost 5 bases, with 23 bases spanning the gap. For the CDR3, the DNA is TGTGCCAGCAGCTCTGACGTGACAGGATACTCCAAGGAGACCCAGTACTTC. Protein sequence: CASSSDVTGYSKETQYF.

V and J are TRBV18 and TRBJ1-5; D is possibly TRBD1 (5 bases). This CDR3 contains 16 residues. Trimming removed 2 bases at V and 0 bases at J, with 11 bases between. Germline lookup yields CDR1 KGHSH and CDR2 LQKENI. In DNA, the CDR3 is TGTGCCAGCTCACCAGGTCAGGGTAATAGCAATCAGCCCCAGCATTTT. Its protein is CASSPGQGNSNQPQHF.

CDR3 region: CASSEGRGTEQYF. DNA of the CDR3: TGTGCCAGCAGCGAGGGAAGGGGTACAGAGCAGTACTTC. The genes are TRBV9 and TRBJ2-7; D may be TRBD1 (5 bases). With 3 bases removed from V and 7 bases from J, the gap between germline ends came to 14 bases. The V gene's germline CDR1 is SGDLS and CDR2 YYNGEE. The length of the CDR3 is 13 residues.

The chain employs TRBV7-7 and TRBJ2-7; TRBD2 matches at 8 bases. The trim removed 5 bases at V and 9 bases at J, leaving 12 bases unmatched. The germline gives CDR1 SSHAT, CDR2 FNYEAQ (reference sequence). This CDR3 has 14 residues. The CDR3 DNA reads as TGTGCCAGCAGCGCCACGGCCGGGGGGGCGGTGCAGTACTTC. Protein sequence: CASSATAGGAVQYF. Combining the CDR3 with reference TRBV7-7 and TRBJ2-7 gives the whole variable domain GAGVSQSPRYKVTKRGQDVTLRCDPISSHATLYWYQQALGQGPEFLTYFNYEAQPDKSGLPSDRFSAERPEGSISTLTIQRTEQRDSAMYRCASSATAGGAVQYFGPGTRLTVT.

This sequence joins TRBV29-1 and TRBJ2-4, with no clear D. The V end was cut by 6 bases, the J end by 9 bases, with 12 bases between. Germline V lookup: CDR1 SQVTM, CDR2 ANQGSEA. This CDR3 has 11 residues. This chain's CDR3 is CSVLVPGIQYF. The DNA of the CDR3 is TGCAGCGTCCTGGTCCCGGGCATTCAGTACTTC.

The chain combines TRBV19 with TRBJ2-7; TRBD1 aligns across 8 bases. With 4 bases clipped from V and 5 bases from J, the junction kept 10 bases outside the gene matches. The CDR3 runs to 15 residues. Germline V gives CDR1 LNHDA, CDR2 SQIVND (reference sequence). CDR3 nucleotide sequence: TGTGCCAGTAGTAAGCCGGGACAGGTGGCCCACGAGCAGTACTTC. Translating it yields CASSKPGQVAHEQYF.

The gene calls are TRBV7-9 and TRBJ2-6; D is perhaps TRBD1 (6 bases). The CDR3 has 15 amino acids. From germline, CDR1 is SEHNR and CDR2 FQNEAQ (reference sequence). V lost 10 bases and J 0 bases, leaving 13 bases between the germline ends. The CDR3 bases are TGTGCCACCGCGGACAGTCACTCTGGGGCCAACGTCCTGACTTTC. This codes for CATADSHSGANVLTF.

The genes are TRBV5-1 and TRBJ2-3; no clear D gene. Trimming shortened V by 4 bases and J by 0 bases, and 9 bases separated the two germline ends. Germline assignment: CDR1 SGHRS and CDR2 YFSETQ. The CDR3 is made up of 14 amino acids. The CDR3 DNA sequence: TGCGCCAGCAGCGTACACGCTAGCACAGATACGCAGTATTTT. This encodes CASSVHASTDTQYF.

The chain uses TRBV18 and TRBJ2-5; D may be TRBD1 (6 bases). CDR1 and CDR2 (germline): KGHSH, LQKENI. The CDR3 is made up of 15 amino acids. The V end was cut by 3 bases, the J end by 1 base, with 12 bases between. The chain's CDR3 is CASSPRQDFQETQYF. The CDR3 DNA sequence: TGTGCCAGCTCACCTCGACAGGACTTCCAAGAGACCCAGTACTTC.

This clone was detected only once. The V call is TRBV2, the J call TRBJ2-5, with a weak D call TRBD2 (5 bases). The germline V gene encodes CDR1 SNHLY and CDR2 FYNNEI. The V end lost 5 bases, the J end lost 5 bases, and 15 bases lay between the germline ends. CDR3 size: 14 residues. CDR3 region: CASSRGIGGETQYF. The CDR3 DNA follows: TGTGCCAGCAGTCGAGGGATCGGTGGCGAGACCCAGTACTTC.

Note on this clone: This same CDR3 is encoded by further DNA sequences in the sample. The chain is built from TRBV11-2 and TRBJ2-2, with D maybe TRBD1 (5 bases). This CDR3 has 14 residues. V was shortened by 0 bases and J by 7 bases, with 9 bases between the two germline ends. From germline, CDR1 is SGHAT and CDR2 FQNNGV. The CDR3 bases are TGTGCCAGCAGCTTAGACAGGGCTAACGGGGAGCTGTTTTTT. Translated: CASSLDRANGELFF.

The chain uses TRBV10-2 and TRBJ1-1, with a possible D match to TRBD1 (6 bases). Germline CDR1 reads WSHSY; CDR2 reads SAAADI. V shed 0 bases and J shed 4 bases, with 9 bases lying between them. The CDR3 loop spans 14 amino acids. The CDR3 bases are TGCGCCAGCAGTGAGTCGGGAGGGGGCACTGAAGCTTTCTTT. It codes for CASSESGGGTEAFF.

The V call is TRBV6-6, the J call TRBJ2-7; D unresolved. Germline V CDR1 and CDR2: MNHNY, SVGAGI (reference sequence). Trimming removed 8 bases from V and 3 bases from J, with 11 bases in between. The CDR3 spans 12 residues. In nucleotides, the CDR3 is TGTGCCAGCGGCCGGCCGGGCTACGAGCAGTACTTC. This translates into CASGRPGYEQYF.

CDR3: CASSVQTVTGGAYNEQFF. For the CDR3, the DNA is TGTGCCAGCAGCGTCCAGACCGTGACAGGGGGCGCCTACAATGAGCAGTTCTTC. The chain carries TRBV9 and TRBJ2-1, with TRBD1 matching over 10 bases. This CDR3 is built from 18 residues. The germline CDR1 and CDR2 sequences are SGDLS and YYNGEE. Trimming at V came to 2 bases and at J to 2 bases, leaving 10 bases not matched to a gene.

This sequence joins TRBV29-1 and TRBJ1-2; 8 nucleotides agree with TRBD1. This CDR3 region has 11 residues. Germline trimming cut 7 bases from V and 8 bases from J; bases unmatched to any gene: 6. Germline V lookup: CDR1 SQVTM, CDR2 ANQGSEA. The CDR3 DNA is TGCAGCGCTCCCGACAGGGGCGGCTACACCTTC. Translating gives CSAPDRGGYTF. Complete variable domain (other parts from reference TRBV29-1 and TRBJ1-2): SAVISQKPSRDICQRGTSLTIQCQVDSQVTMMFWYRQQPGQSLTLIATANQGSEATYESGFVIDKFPISRPNLTFSTLTVSNMSPEDSSIYLCSAPDRGGYTFGSGTRLTVV.